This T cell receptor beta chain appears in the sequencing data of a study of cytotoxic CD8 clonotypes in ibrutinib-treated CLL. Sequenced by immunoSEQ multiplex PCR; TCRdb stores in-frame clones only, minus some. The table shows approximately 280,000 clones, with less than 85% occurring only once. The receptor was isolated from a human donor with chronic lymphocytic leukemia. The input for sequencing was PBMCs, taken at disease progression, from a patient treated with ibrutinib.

CDR3 in DNA: TGTGCCACCAGCAGAGAATTGGCGTCACCCAACTATGGCTACACCTTC. This encodes CATSRELASPNYGYTF. The J gene is TRBJ1-2, the V gene TRBV15; D gene uncertain. Germline V gene sequence: CDR1 LNHNV, CDR2 YYDKDF (reference sequence). The CDR3 contains 16 residues. The germline V and J ends were trimmed by 0 bases and 2 bases, with 13 bases remaining between them.